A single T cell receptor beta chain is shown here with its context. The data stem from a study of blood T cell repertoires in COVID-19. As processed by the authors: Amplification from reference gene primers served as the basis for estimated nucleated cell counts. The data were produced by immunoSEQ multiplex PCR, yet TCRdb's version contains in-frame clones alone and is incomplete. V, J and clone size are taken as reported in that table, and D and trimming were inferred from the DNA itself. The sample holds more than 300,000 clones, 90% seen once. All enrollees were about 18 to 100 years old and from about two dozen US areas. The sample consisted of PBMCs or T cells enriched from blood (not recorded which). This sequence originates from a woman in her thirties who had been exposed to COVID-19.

In nucleotides, the CDR3 is TGTGCCAGCAGCGTAGACGCCGGACAGGGGTATAATGAAAAACTGTTTTTT. It encodes CASSVDAGQGYNEKLFF. The genes are TRBV9 and TRBJ1-4; TRBD1 matches 9 bases. The CDR3 sequence is 17 residues long. Trimming at V came to 0 bases and at J to 4 bases, leaving 7 bases not matched to a gene. The germline V gene encodes CDR1 SGDLS and CDR2 YYNGEE.